The 30 T cell receptor beta chains listed next were all sequenced from one sample in a study of blood T cell repertoires in COVID-19. Generated by immunoSEQ multiplex PCR, the TCRdb table keeps only in-frame clones and is missing some. The table has fewer than 250,000 clones, about 90% seen once. The sample was peripheral blood. The receptors come from a man aged 30 to 45 with COVID-19, enrolled during active disease.

The chain employs TRBV7-2 and TRBJ2-4; D uncertain. The ends were cut back, 2 bases at V and 2 bases at J, with 10 bases in the middle. The CDR3 has 15 amino acids. Germline CDR1 reads SGHTA; CDR2 reads FQGNSA. The CDR3 loop reads CASSLSIETKNIQYF. The CDR3 nucleotides read TGTGCCAGCAGCTTAAGCATAGAGACCAAAAACATTCAGTACTTC.

This chain joins TRBV3-1 (or the pseudogene TRBV3-2) and TRBJ2-1; D might be TRBD2 (5 bases). The CDR3 has 14 residues. Trimming removed 0 bases from V and 7 bases from J, with 10 bases in between. Germline CDR1 is LGHDT and CDR2 is YNNKEL (reference sequence). CDR3 DNA: TGTGCCAGCAGCCAAGAAGGTTCGGGGAATGAGCAGTTCTTC. Translation gives CASSQEGSGNEQFF.

This rearrangement joins TRBV25-1 to TRBJ2-1; D is unclear. Trimming took 3 bases from V and 7 from J, leaving 19 bases between them. The CDR3 is 16 amino acids. The germline V gene has CDR1 MGHDK and CDR2 SYGVNS. The CDR3 DNA reads as TGTGCCAGCAGTGATAATTCCCGTAGCCTGGTGAATGAGCAGTTCTTC. Its protein product is CASSDNSRSLVNEQFF.

V usage is TRBV5-6 and J usage is TRBJ2-7, with 13 bases matching TRBD2. CDR1 and CDR2 (germline): SGHDT, YYEEEE. V lost 4 bases, J lost 3 bases, and 4 bases stayed unmatched. The CDR3 covers 15 residues. The CDR3 DNA reads TGTGCCAGCAGCCTCGGACTAGCGGGGGTCTACGAGCAGTACTTC. Protein product: CASSLGLAGVYEQYF.

V is TRBV5-4 and J is TRBJ2-7, with D tentatively TRBD1 (5 bases). CDR3 length: 14 amino acids. V was cut by 1 base and J by 2 bases, with 10 bases left in between. The germline V gene has CDR1 SGHNT and CDR2 YYREEE (reference sequence). DNA of the CDR3: TGTGCCAGCAGCTTGTTCAGGGAACCCTACGAGCAGTACTTC. Translating gives CASSLFREPYEQYF.

The chain employs TRBV27 and TRBJ2-2; 10 bases line up with TRBD1. The germline V gene has CDR1 MNHEY and CDR2 SMNVEV (reference sequence). CDR3 length equals 17 residues. V shed 1 base, J shed 5 bases, and the junction held 7 bases outside the gene matches. The CDR3 loop reads CASSLLGQGIRTGELFF. As DNA, the CDR3 is TGTGCCAGCAGTTTATTGGGACAGGGGATACGTACCGGGGAGCTGTTTTTT.

This clone was observed a single time. This chain uses TRBV14 with TRBJ2-7; TRBD1 agrees at 7 bases. The V and J ends lost 5 bases and 2 bases, in that order; junction bases with no gene match: 9. The CDR3 length is 15 residues. The V gene's germline CDR1 is SGHDN and CDR2 FVKESK. The CDR3 sequence: CASSKTGTATYEQYF. The DNA of the CDR3 is TGTGCCAGCAGCAAAACCGGGACAGCCACCTACGAGCAGTACTTC.

The chain uses TRBV3-1 (or the pseudogene TRBV3-2) and TRBJ2-5; unclear D gene. V lost 6 bases and J 0 bases, leaving 5 bases between the germline ends. Germline CDR1 and CDR2: LGHDT and YNNKEL (reference sequence). CDR3 length equals 12 residues. CDR3 amino acids: CASSVNQETQYF. The CDR3 coding sequence is TGTGCCAGCAGTGTTAACCAAGAGACCCAGTACTTC.

The V and J genes are TRBV24-1 and TRBJ1-2; 7 bases line up with TRBD1. CDR1 and CDR2 from the germline V gene are KGHDR and SFDVKD. The CDR3 has 12 residues. The V segment lost 6 bases and the J segment 4 bases; nucleotides outside the gene matches: 1. CDR3 sequence (DNA): TGTGCCACCAGTAAGGGGGCCTATGGCTACACCTTC. It translates to CATSKGAYGYTF.

This sequence joins TRBV7-8 and TRBJ1-5; 10 bases agree with TRBD1. The V gene's germline CDR1 is SGHVS and CDR2 FQNEAQ. CDR3 size: 16 residues. V lost 0 bases and J lost 2; bases outside the gene matches: 1. The CDR3 spells CASSLAGTGGNQPQHF. The CDR3 DNA reads TGTGCCAGCAGCTTAGCGGGGACAGGGGGCAATCAGCCCCAGCATTTT.

This rearrangement joins TRBV9 to TRBJ2-3; 8 bases line up with TRBD1. The junction had 5 bases not matched to a gene; V was cut back by 0 bases and J by 5 bases. Germline loops: CDR1 SGDLS, CDR2 YYNGEE. CDR3 length equals 15 residues. CDR3 DNA sequence: TGTGCCAGCAGCGTAGAGGCAGGGGGCGTAGATACGCAGTATTTT. Translation gives CASSVEAGGVDTQYF.

The CDR3 coding sequence is TGCGCCAGCAGTGAGTGGGGCGGGAGAGGCCTATACGAGCAGTACTTC. Amino acid sequence: CASSEWGGRGLYEQYF. The gene calls are TRBV10-2 and TRBJ2-7; 7 bases are shared with TRBD2. Germline V gives CDR1 WSHSY, CDR2 SAAADI. Trimming removed 1 base from V and 4 bases from J; junction bases left unmatched: 10. The CDR3 spans 16 residues.

V and J are TRBV5-5 and TRBJ1-4, with D possibly matching TRBD1 (5 bases). There are 16 residues in the CDR3. Germline assignment: CDR1 SGHKS and CDR2 YYEKEE (reference sequence). Trimming removed 1 base from V and 3 bases from J, with 13 bases in between. The CDR3 reads CASSLFGGGANEKLFF. For the CDR3, the DNA is TGTGCCAGCAGCTTGTTCGGTGGGGGGGCTAATGAAAAACTGTTTTTT. Based on the CDR3 plus reference TRBV5-5 and TRBJ1-4, the full variable domain is DAGVTQSPTHLIKTRGQQVTLRCSPISGHKSVSWYQQVLGQGPQFIFQYYEKEERGRGNFPDRFSARQFPNYSSELNVNALLLGDSALYLCASSLFGGGANEKLFFGSGTQLSVL.

CDR3 region: CASGLGQGPLIGEQYF. CDR3 DNA sequence: TGTGCTAGTGGTTTGGGACAGGGCCCTCTAATAGGGGAGCAGTACTTC. This chain connects TRBV12-5 to TRBJ2-7, with TRBD1 identical over 7 bases. CDR1 is LGHNT and CDR2 is FRNRAP in the germline V gene. CDR3 length: 16 residues. Germline trimming cut 1 base from V and 7 bases from J; bases unmatched to any gene: 13. The entire variable domain, with the rest obtained from reference TRBV12-5 and TRBJ2-7, is as follows: DARVTQTPRHKVTEMGQEVTMRCQPILGHNTVFWYRQTMMQGLELLAYFRNRAPLDDSGMPKDRFSAEMPDATLATLKIQPSEPRDSAVYFCASGLGQGPLIGEQYFGPGTRLTVT.

The gene calls are TRBV28 and TRBJ1-1; D is perhaps TRBD1 (6 bases). The V gene's germline CDR1 is MDHEN and CDR2 SYDVKM. With 5 bases removed from V and 5 bases from J, the gap between germline ends came to 21 bases. The CDR3 is 16 amino acids. CDR3 in amino acids: CASSLDGGAVKTEAFF. The CDR3 DNA is TGTGCCAGCAGTCTAGATGGGGGCGCGGTTAAGACTGAAGCTTTCTTT.

This chain connects TRBV7-9 to TRBJ2-2, with TRBD1 identical over 8 bases. V was clipped by 5 bases and J by 5 bases; unmatched bases: 10. Germline V gene data show CDR1 as SEHNR and CDR2 as FQNEAQ (reference sequence). The CDR3 is made up of 16 amino acids. The CDR3 protein is CASSRQAGGRTGELFF. CDR3 bases: TGTGCCAGCAGCAGACAAGCAGGGGGCAGAACCGGGGAGCTGTTTTTT.

V gene TRBV28 combines with J gene TRBJ1-5; tentative D call: TRBD1 (6 bases). CDR3 size: 13 residues. V lost 8 bases to trimming and J lost 5 bases, with 13 bases between them. The germline V gene encodes CDR1 MDHEN and CDR2 SYDVKM. The CDR3 sequence is CASGLGAHQPQHF. The CDR3 nucleotides read TGTGCCAGCGGTCTGGGGGCCCATCAGCCCCAGCATTTT.

V gene TRBV11-2 combines with J gene TRBJ2-5; the match to TRBD2 covers 8 bases. The CDR3 has 17 amino acids. After removal of 0 bases from V and 2 bases from J, the junction contained 8 bases not matched to a gene. Looked up from germline, CDR1 is SGHAT and CDR2 is FQNNGV. The CDR3 sequence: CASSLDKEIAGQETQYF. The CDR3 DNA follows: TGTGCCAGCAGCTTAGATAAGGAAATAGCGGGGCAAGAGACCCAGTACTTC.

The chain employs TRBV12-5 and TRBJ1-2; D remains ambiguous. V was cut by 0 bases and J by 6 bases, with 8 bases left in between. Germline assignment: CDR1 LGHNT and CDR2 FRNRAP. The CDR3 has 13 amino acids. The CDR3 coding sequence is TGTGCTAGTGGTTTGGTAGGAGTTAATGGCTACACCTTC. Translating it yields CASGLVGVNGYTF.

V is TRBV19 and J is TRBJ1-4, with D possibly being TRBD1 (6 bases). Trimming pared 5 bases from V and 8 bases from J, leaving 15 bases between. The CDR3 has 14 residues. The germline CDR1 and CDR2 sequences are LNHDA and SQIVND (reference sequence). The CDR3 loop is CASSSGQRGEKLFF. The CDR3 bases are TGTGCCAGTAGTTCCGGACAGCGGGGGGAAAAACTGTTTTTT.

The chain combines TRBV24-1 with TRBJ2-5, with TRBD2 matching over 9 bases. V trimming: 5 bases; J trimming: 4 bases; junction bases outside the gene matches: 10. CDR3 length: 16 amino acids. Germline-derived CDR1 and CDR2 are KGHDR and SFDVKD. The CDR3 loop is CATSALNSGSGETQYF. As DNA, the CDR3 is TGTGCCACCAGTGCCCTAAATAGCGGGAGTGGAGAGACCCAGTACTTC.

The rearrangement joins TRBV21-1 to TRBJ2-3; TRBD2 is taken as the D call from the table, unchecked against the DNA. TRBV21-1 is a documented pseudogene. The CDR3 has 14 amino acids. This CDR3 is CASKGPGGPDTQYF. The CDR3 DNA reads as TGTGCCAGCAAGGGGCCGGGAGGGCCAGATACGCAGTATTTT.

V gene TRBV18 combines with J gene TRBJ2-2; 8 nucleotides align to TRBD1. The CDR3 contains 16 residues. The J segment lost 7 bases and the V segment lost 1 base, leaving 8 bases of the junction unmatched. From germline, CDR1 is KGHSH and CDR2 LQKENI. In DNA form, the CDR3 reads TGTGCCAGCTCACCACGCTCGACAGGGGTAATCGGGGAGCTGTTTTTT. It codes for CASSPRSTGVIGELFF.

The chain combines TRBV4-3 with TRBJ2-3; D possibly corresponds to TRBD2 (6 bases). V lost 3 bases to trimming and J lost 0 bases, with 10 bases between them. Germline CDR1 reads LGHNA; CDR2 reads YSLEER. The CDR3 runs 15 residues. This CDR3 reads CASSHATRSTDTQYF. CDR3 nucleotides: TGCGCCAGCAGCCACGCGACTAGAAGCACAGATACGCAGTATTTT.

V usage is TRBV7-2 and J usage is TRBJ2-3; 7 nucleotides line up with TRBD2. With 0 bases clipped from V and 6 bases from J, the junction kept 12 bases outside the gene matches. The CDR3 contains 17 residues. Germline CDR1 SGHTA, CDR2 FQGNSA. DNA of the CDR3: TGTGCCAGCAGCTTAGCGGCCAGCGGGACCCTGCTGGATACGCAGTATTTT. Translation gives CASSLAASGTLLDTQYF.

The chain recombines TRBV25-1 with TRBJ2-7, with D unresolved. Deletions cut 4 bases from V and 3 bases from J, with 4 bases between. The germline gives CDR1 MGHDK, CDR2 SYGVNS. This CDR3 contains 11 residues. The CDR3 DNA reads TGTGCCAGCAGTGCGGGCTACGAGCAGTACTTC. This translates into CASSAGYEQYF.

The chain recombines TRBV2 with TRBJ1-1; D not resolved. The germline gives CDR1 SNHLY, CDR2 FYNNEI. There are 15 residues in the CDR3. V lost 5 bases and J 1 base, leaving 14 bases between the germline ends. This CDR3 is CASSLALQKNTEAFF. CDR3 coding DNA: TGTGCCAGCAGTTTGGCCCTACAGAAGAACACTGAAGCTTTCTTT.

This chain joins TRBV7-8 and TRBJ1-2; D possibly corresponds to TRBD1 (6 bases). Trimming stripped 4 bases from V and 4 bases from J, with 10 bases between. Germline V gives CDR1 SGHVS, CDR2 FQNEAQ. There are 13 residues in the CDR3. The CDR3 protein is CASSSNRVYGYTF. Here the CDR3 DNA reads TGTGCCAGCAGCTCTAACAGGGTCTATGGCTACACCTTC.

The chain links TRBV10-3 to TRBJ1-1; TRBD1 is a possible D gene (6 bases). There are 14 residues in the CDR3. Trimming removed 6 bases at V and 2 bases at J, with 13 bases between. Germline values: CDR1 ENHRY, CDR2 SYGVKD. As DNA, the CDR3 is TGTGCCATCAGGAGACAGGAGTCTAACACTGAAGCTTTCTTT. It is translated as CAIRRQESNTEAFF.

The V gene is TRBV19, the J gene TRBJ1-5, with unresolved D. This CDR3 region has 12 residues. Germline CDR1 LNHDA, CDR2 SQIVND (reference sequence). Trimming pared 5 bases from V and 6 bases from J, leaving 8 bases between. CDR3 sequence: CASSSRVQPQHF. CDR3 DNA sequence: TGTGCCAGTAGTTCGCGGGTTCAGCCCCAGCATTTT.